A selection of T cell receptor delta chains follows, all from one sample in a study of Vδ1+ human thymocytes. TCRdb re-called the multiplex PCR reads using CATT. The sample yields 70,000 to 90,000 delta-chain clones, 30% to 45% seen once. The sample consisted of Vdelta1+ gamma-delta thymocytes from the thymus. These receptors were taken from a boy under three years old who had congenital heart surgery. The CDR3 runs from the conserved cysteine through the conserved F or W. The order of the fields is D gene, clone size, J gene, V gene, CDR3 protein, CDR3 DNA. A D gene is named only where the DNA matches it firmly. A row's size may be missing; if present it is once, few, many or a size class.

TRDD3	few	TRDJ1	TRDV1	CALGERGIPGHDGGYETDKLIF	TGTGCTCTTGGGGAACGAGGAATTCCCGGTCATGATGGGGGATACGAAACCGATAAACTCATCTTT
TRDD3	once	TRDJ1	TRDV1	CALGAHLPIWGIRSDKLIF	TGTGCTCTTGGGGCACACCTTCCTATATGGGGGATACGGTCCGATAAACTCATCTTT
.	few	TRDJ1	TRDV1	CALGERVRWGYTDKLIF	TGTGCTCTTGGGGAAAGAGTACGTTGGGGGTACACCGATAAACTCATCTTT
.	.	TRDJ1	TRDV1	CALGGAFWGSGLIF	TGTGCTCTTGGGGGGGCCTTCTGGGGCTCTGGACTCATCTTT
TRDD3	few	TRDJ1	TRDV1	CALGDRIPSYGQEGGSLGDTKDKLIF	TGTGCTCTTGGGGACAGAATCCCTTCCTACGGACAAGAGGGCGGCTCACTGGGGGATACAAAAGATAAACTCATCTTT
TRDD3	few	TRDJ1	TRDV1	CALGALKLGDTVGDKLIF	TGTGCTCTTGGCGCCCTAAAACTGGGGGATACCGTCGGCGATAAACTCATCTTT
TRDD2	few	TRDJ1	TRDV1	CALGALRFPTSSHTDKLIF	TGTGCTCTTGGGGCCCTTCGATTTCCTACAAGTTCCCACACCGATAAACTCATCTTT
TRDD3	.	TRDJ1	TRDV1	CALGERVYPESTVLGGYRNTDKLIF	TGTGCTCTTGGGGAACGGGTCTACCCTGAATCAACCGTTTTGGGGGGATACCGTAATACCGATAAACTCATCTTT
.	.	TRDJ1	TRDV1	CALGELRSIPDKLIF	TGTGCTCTTGGGGAACTACGGTCTATCCCCGATAAACTCATCTTT
TRDD3	once	TRDJ1	TRDV1	CALGGWGIRETVDKLIF	TGCGCTCTTGGGGGCTGGGGGATACGGGAAACGGTCGATAAACTCATCTTT
TRDD3	.	TRDJ1	TRDV1	CALGVPCTGGFADKLIF	TGTGCTCTTGGGGTCCCCTGTACTGGGGGATTCGCCGATAAACTCATCTTT
TRDD3	.	TRDJ1	TRDV1	CALGEVRDWGIPDKLIF	TGTGCTCTTGGGGAAGTCCGGGACTGGGGGATCCCCGATAAACTCATCTTT
TRDD3	few	TRDJ1	TRDV1	CALGTAFPWGIRGYTDKLIF	TGTGCTCTTGGGACAGCCTTCCCCTGGGGGATACGGGGGTACACCGATAAACTCATCTTT
TRDD3	.	TRDJ1	TRDV1	CALGEPIHRYWGIHGDKLIF	TGTGCTCTTGGGGAACCGATTCACCGGTACTGGGGGATACATGGCGATAAACTCATCTTT
TRDD3	.	TRDJ1	TRDV1	CALGPPMSRLGDRGDKLIF	TGTGCTCTTGGGCCCCCTATGTCACGACTGGGGGATAGAGGAGATAAACTCATCTTT
TRDD3	.	TRDJ1	TRDV1	CALGELSRPTNRAGGYTDKLIF	TGTGCTCTTGGGGAACTATCACGTCCTACGAATCGGGCTGGGGGATACACCGATAAACTCATCTTT
.	many	TRDJ1	TRDV2	CACDSHTDKLIF	TGTGCCTGTGATTCCCATACCGATAAACTCATCTTT
.	.	TRDJ1	TRDV1	CALGERESRARGKYTDKLIF	TGTGCTCTTGGGGAACGTGAGAGTAGGGCCCGGGGGAAGTACACCGATAAACTCATCTTT
TRDD3	many	TRDJ1	TRDV2	CACAPGDTPDKLIF	TGTGCCTGTGCCCCGGGGGATACCCCCGATAAACTCATCTTT
TRDD3	.	TRDJ1	TRDV2	CACDTGGSGRYWGTQSDKLIF	TGTGCCTGTGACACCGGTGGTTCGGGTCGGTACTGGGGGACACAGAGCGATAAACTCATCTTT
TRDD3	few	TRDJ1	TRDV1	CALAVPLSLGEGTDKLIF	TGTGCTCTTGCAGTTCCCCTCTCACTGGGGGAGGGCACCGATAAACTCATCTTT
.	.	TRDJ1	TRDV1	CALGNRALRGWGNHSYTDKLIF	TGTGCTCTTGGGAACAGGGCCCTACGGGGCTGGGGTAATCACTCGTACACCGATAAACTCATCTTT
TRDD3	few	TRDJ1	TRDV1	CALGERSLPSVLGELTDKLIF	TGTGCTCTTGGGGAAAGGAGCCTTCCCAGTGTACTGGGGGAGCTCACCGATAAACTCATCTTT
TRDD3	.	TRDJ1	TRDV1	CALGNSPTSGGYAGAPDKLIF	TGTGCTCTTGGGAACTCTCCTACGTCTGGGGGATACGCTGGGGCTCCCGATAAACTCATCTTT
.	.	TRDJ1	TRDV1	CALGDHPPFLPWDASRGGTDKLIF	TGTGCTCTTGGGGACCACCCACCGTTCCTCCCCTGGGATGCGAGCCGTGGGGGGACCGATAAACTCATCTTT
TRDD3	few	TRDJ3	TRDV2	CACDPIYGGYALRSWDTRQMFF	TGTGCCTGTGACCCAATTTATGGGGGATACGCCCTCCGCTCCTGGGACACCCGACAGATGTTTTTC
.	.	TRDJ1	TRDV1	CALGELLSSGYTDKLIF	TGTGCTCTTGGGGAACTACTTTCCTCTGGGTACACCGATAAACTCATCTTT
TRDD3	.	TRDJ1	TRDV1	CALGEKTWWGIRVWWTDKLIF	TGTGCTCTTGGGGAGAAAACCTGGTGGGGGATACGCGTTTGGTGGACCGATAAACTCATCTTT
.	.	TRDJ1	TRDV1	CALGGTPSYVLGTGYTDKLIF	TGTGCTCTTGGGGGGACGCCTTCCTATGTACTGGGGACTGGGTACACCGATAAACTCATCTTT
TRDD3	.	TRDJ1	TRDV1	CALGEPPVRRPTSRGIFLIYTDKLIF	TGTGCTCTTGGGGAACCCCCCGTTAGGCGTCCTACGTCCCGGGGGATATTTCTAATTTACACCGATAAACTCATCTTT
.	few	TRDJ1	TRDV1	CALLLNYVPGGHTDKLIF	TGTGCTCTCCTACTAAATTACGTCCCCGGAGGCCACACCGATAAACTCATCTTT
.	.	TRDJ1	TRDV1	CALGEYHYRRYTDKLIF	TGTGCTCTTGGGGAATATCATTATCGTCGATACACCGATAAACTCATCTTT
TRDD3	few	TRDJ1	TRDV3	CALLIRQGGGFPTDKLIF	TGTGCCCTACTGATACGACAAGGTGGGGGATTCCCCACCGATAAACTCATCTTT
.	.	TRDJ1	TRDV1	CALGEPTELPGYTDKLIF	TGTGCTCTTGGGGAACCTACTGAATTGCCGGGATACACCGATAAACTCATCTTT
.	.	TRDJ1	TRDV1	CALGDRLFMYTDKLIF	TGTGCTCTTGGGGACCGGCTCTTTATGTACACCGATAAACTCATCTTT
TRDD3	.	TRDJ1	TRDV1	CALGSAFLRKLGDNSYTDKLIF	TGTGCTCTTGGGTCCGCCTTCCTACGTAAACTGGGGGATAACTCGTACACCGATAAACTCATCTTT
TRDD3	few	TRDJ1	TRDV1	CALGEPPFLSWGIREGKLIF	TGCGCTCTTGGGGAACCCCCTTTCCTGAGCTGGGGGATAAGGGAGGGTAAACTCATCTTT
TRDD3	few	TRDJ1	TRDV2	CACDSGGYSDKLIF	TGTGCCTGTGACTCTGGGGGATACAGCGATAAACTCATCTTT
TRDD3	.	TRDJ1	TRDV1	CALGAHATGGYAAKLIF	TGTGCTCTTGGGGCCCACGCAACTGGGGGATACGCAGCTAAACTCATCTTT
TRDD3	.	TRDJ1	TRDV1	CALGELYVLGDLTDKLIF	TGTGCTCTTGGGGAATTATACGTCCTGGGGGATTTAACCGATAAACTCATCTTT
TRDD3	few	TRDJ1	TRDV1	CALLLPSYWGRTDKLIF	TGTGCTCTCCTGCTTCCCTCTTACTGGGGGAGGACCGATAAACTCATCTTT
TRDD3	.	TRDJ1	TRDV2	CACITPTGGYARGTDKLIF	TGTGCCTGTATCACGCCTACTGGGGGATACGCGAGAGGCACCGATAAACTCATCTTT
TRDD3	.	TRDJ1	TRDV1	CALGAGRPFLNWGIPSDKPIF	TGTGCTCTTGGGGCGGGGAGGCCCTTCCTTAACTGGGGGATACCCTCCGATAAACCCATCTTT
.	.	TRDJ1	TRDV1	CALGEPRRLEYTDKLIF	TGTGCTCTTGGGGAACCACGCCGACTGGAGTACACCGATAAACTCATCTTT
TRDD3	.	TRDJ1	TRDV2	CACDTGRGMKWGDKLIF	TGTGCCTGTGACACCGGGCGGGGGATGAAATGGGGCGATAAACTCATCTTT
.	.	TRDJ1	TRDV1	CALGERGWGPTYTDKLIF	TGTGCTCTTGGGGAACGAGGCTGGGGCCCGACGTACACCGATAAACTCATCTTT
.	few	TRDJ1	TRDV1	CALGERSGDAHPFTKLIF	TGTGCTCTTGGGGAACGTTCTGGGGATGCCCATCCTTTCACCAAACTCATCTTT
TRDD3	.	TRDJ1	TRDV1	CALGDTAPFVLGGPYTDKLIF	TGTGCTCTTGGGGATACTGCTCCATTCGTACTGGGGGGCCCGTACACCGATAAACTCATCTTT
.	.	TRDJ1	TRDV1	CALGYSACGSTPYTDKLIF	TGTGCTCTTGGGTACTCCGCCTGTGGGTCGACTCCTTACACCGATAAACTCATCTTT
.	.	TRDJ1	TRDV1	CALGELGSSCPDKLIF	TGTGCTCTTGGGGAATTGGGTTCTTCGTGCCCCGATAAACTCATCTTT
TRDD3	.	TRDJ1	TRDV1	CALGEGLPHETGGYANTDKLIF	TGTGCTCTTGGGGAGGGCCTTCCCCACGAAACTGGGGGATACGCTAACACCGATAAACTCATCTTT
.	.	TRDJ1	TRDV2	CACDQTTPWAGEFDTDKLIF	TGTGCCTGTGACCAGACTACCCCCTGGGCAGGGGAGTTTGACACCGATAAACTCATCTTT